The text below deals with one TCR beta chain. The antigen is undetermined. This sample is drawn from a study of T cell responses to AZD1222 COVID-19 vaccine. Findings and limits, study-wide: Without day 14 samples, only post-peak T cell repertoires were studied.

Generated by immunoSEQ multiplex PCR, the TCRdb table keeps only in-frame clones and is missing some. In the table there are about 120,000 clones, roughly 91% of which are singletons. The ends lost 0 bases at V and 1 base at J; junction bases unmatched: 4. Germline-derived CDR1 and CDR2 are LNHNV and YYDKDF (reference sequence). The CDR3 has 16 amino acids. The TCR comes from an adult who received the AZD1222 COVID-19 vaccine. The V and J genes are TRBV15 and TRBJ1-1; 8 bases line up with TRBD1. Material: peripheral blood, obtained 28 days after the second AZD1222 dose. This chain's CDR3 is CATSRDGTGGNTEAFF. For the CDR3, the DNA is TGTGCCACCAGCAGAGATGGGACAGGTGGGAACACTGAAGCTTTCTTT.